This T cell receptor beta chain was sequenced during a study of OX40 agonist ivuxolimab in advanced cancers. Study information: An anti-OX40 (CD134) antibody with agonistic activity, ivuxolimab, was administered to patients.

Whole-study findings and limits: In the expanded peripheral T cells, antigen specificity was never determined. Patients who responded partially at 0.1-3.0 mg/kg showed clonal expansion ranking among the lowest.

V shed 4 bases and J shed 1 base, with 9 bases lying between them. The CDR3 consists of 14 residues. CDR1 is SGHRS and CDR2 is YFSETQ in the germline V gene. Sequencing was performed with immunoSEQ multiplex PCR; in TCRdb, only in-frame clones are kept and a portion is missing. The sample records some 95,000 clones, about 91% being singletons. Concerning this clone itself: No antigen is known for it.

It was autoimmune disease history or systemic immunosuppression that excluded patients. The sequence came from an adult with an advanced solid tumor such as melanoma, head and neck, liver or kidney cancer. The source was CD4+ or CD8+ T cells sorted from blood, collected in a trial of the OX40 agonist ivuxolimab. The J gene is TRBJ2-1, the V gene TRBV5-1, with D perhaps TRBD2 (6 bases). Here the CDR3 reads CASSPGGSYNEQFF. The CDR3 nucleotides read TGCGCCAGCAGCCCAGGAGGGTCCTACAATGAGCAGTTCTTC.